These 6 T cell receptor beta chains came from one sample sequenced in a study of T-cell reconstitution after alpha-beta-depleted transplantation in children (dated by TCRdb to the mid-2010s). The treatment or condition label, as the study defines it: allogeneic hematopoietic cell transplantation with graft depleted of TCRalphabeta T cells and CD19 B cells. Libraries came from PCR. Sequencing relied on an Illumina HiSeq 2500. TCR library preparation used molecular barcoding, with unique molecular identifiers applied to normalize quantification of the TCRbeta repertoire. TCRdb reran the public reads through fastp at Q25 and MiXCR, keeping productive beta chains. Rows are unified per CDR3 protein, each entry keeping the most common DNA and genes. The sample has some 840,000 distinct CDR3 sequences on record, 15% to 20% of them singletons. Clones ranked in the top ten supply approximately 5% of the sample.

The specimen was PBMCs, mostly from graft donor cells, collected 360 days after TCRalphabeta/CD19-depleted stem cell transplant. These TCRs come from a male patient younger than 18 who had a stem cell transplant for acute lymphoblastic leukemia, so the T cells may come from the graft donor.

There are a few counts of this clonotype. The gene calls are TRBV25-1 and TRBJ2-4; TRBD2 is a possible D gene (7 bases). Germline V gene data show CDR1 as MGHDK and CDR2 as SYGVNS. V lost 1 base to trimming and J lost 6 bases, with 10 bases between them. The CDR3 is made up of 14 amino acids. DNA of the CDR3: TGTGCCAGCAGTGAATGGGGGGGGCCAAACATTCAGTACTTC. This translates into CASSEWGGPNIQYF.

This clonotype was counted between two and nine times. The rearrangement uses TRBV12-3 or TRBV12-4 and TRBJ1-5, with no clear D. The CDR3 length is 15 residues. The V end lost 2 bases, the J end lost 0 bases, and 8 bases lay between the germline ends. The CDR3 coding sequence is TGTGCCAGCAGTTTAATAGGGAGTAGCAATCAGCCCCAGCATTTT. Its translation: CASSLIGSSNQPQHF.

This clonotype was detected many times. The chain combines TRBV7-6 with TRBJ2-1, with D unclear. Germline V CDR1 and CDR2: SGHVS, FNYEAQ. V was cut by 6 bases and J by 7 bases, with 13 bases left in between. This CDR3 contains 13 residues. The CDR3 is CASSPRGGNEQFF. Here the CDR3 DNA reads TGTGCCAGCAGTCCGAGAGGTGGTAATGAGCAGTTCTTC.

This clonotype showed up many times. The V call is TRBV5-1, the J call TRBJ2-7; no firm D call. Germline V lookup: CDR1 SGHRS, CDR2 YFSETQ. The CDR3 is 14 residues long. Trimming pared 0 bases from V and 3 bases from J, leaving 10 bases between. The CDR3 sequence: CASSLGWSVYEQYF. CDR3 nucleotides: TGCGCCAGCAGCTTGGGATGGAGCGTCTACGAGCAGTACTTC.

This clonotype was observed a few times. The chain has TRBV7-6 and TRBJ2-7; tentative D call: TRBD2 (6 bases). V shed 10 bases and J shed 3 bases, with 16 bases lying between them. The CDR3 has 13 amino acids. CDR1 is SGHVS and CDR2 is FNYEAQ in the germline V gene. The CDR3 loop reads CATAGGVHYEQYF. The CDR3 DNA sequence: TGTGCCACGGCTGGAGGGGTACACTACGAGCAGTACTTC.

This clonotype was counted a few times. The V gene is TRBV7-9, the J gene TRBJ1-4; no definite D call. V gave up 1 base and J gave up 0 bases, with 12 bases separating them. The CDR3 loop spans 17 amino acids. Germline V gene data show CDR1 as SEHNR and CDR2 as FQNEAQ (reference sequence). CDR3 coding DNA: TGTGCCAGCAGCTTAGATACGTACATTCCAACTAATGAAAAACTGTTTTTT. This translates into CASSLDTYIPTNEKLFF.